This T cell receptor (beta chain) was recorded in a study of T-cell reconstitution after alpha-beta-depleted transplantation in children. General study findings and limits: About two months after transplant, alpha-beta T cells reportedly came from several hundred expanded graft clones.

This clonotype showed up just a few times. Its antigen remains unidentified. The CDR3 extends over 14 amino acids. The trim removed 6 bases at V and 1 base at J, leaving 3 bases unmatched. For TCRbeta, the library was prepared with unique molecular identifiers. TCRdb reprocessed the PCR reads via MiXCR and lists one record per CDR3 protein. Of around 240,000 distinct CDR3 sequences listed, around 8% are singletons. The receptor was derived from a male patient between 5 and 17 years old who had a stem cell transplant for acute lymphoblastic leukemia, so the T cells may come from the graft donor. This chain joins TRBV12-3 or TRBV12-4 and TRBJ2-4; TRBD1 matches at 7 bases. Sequencing was performed on PBMCs, mostly from graft donor cells, taken 180 days after TCRalphabeta/CD19-depleted stem cell transplant. The CDR3 DNA reads TGTGCCAGCAGCCCACAGGGGGCCAAAAACATTCAGTACTTC. This translates into CASSPQGAKNIQYF.